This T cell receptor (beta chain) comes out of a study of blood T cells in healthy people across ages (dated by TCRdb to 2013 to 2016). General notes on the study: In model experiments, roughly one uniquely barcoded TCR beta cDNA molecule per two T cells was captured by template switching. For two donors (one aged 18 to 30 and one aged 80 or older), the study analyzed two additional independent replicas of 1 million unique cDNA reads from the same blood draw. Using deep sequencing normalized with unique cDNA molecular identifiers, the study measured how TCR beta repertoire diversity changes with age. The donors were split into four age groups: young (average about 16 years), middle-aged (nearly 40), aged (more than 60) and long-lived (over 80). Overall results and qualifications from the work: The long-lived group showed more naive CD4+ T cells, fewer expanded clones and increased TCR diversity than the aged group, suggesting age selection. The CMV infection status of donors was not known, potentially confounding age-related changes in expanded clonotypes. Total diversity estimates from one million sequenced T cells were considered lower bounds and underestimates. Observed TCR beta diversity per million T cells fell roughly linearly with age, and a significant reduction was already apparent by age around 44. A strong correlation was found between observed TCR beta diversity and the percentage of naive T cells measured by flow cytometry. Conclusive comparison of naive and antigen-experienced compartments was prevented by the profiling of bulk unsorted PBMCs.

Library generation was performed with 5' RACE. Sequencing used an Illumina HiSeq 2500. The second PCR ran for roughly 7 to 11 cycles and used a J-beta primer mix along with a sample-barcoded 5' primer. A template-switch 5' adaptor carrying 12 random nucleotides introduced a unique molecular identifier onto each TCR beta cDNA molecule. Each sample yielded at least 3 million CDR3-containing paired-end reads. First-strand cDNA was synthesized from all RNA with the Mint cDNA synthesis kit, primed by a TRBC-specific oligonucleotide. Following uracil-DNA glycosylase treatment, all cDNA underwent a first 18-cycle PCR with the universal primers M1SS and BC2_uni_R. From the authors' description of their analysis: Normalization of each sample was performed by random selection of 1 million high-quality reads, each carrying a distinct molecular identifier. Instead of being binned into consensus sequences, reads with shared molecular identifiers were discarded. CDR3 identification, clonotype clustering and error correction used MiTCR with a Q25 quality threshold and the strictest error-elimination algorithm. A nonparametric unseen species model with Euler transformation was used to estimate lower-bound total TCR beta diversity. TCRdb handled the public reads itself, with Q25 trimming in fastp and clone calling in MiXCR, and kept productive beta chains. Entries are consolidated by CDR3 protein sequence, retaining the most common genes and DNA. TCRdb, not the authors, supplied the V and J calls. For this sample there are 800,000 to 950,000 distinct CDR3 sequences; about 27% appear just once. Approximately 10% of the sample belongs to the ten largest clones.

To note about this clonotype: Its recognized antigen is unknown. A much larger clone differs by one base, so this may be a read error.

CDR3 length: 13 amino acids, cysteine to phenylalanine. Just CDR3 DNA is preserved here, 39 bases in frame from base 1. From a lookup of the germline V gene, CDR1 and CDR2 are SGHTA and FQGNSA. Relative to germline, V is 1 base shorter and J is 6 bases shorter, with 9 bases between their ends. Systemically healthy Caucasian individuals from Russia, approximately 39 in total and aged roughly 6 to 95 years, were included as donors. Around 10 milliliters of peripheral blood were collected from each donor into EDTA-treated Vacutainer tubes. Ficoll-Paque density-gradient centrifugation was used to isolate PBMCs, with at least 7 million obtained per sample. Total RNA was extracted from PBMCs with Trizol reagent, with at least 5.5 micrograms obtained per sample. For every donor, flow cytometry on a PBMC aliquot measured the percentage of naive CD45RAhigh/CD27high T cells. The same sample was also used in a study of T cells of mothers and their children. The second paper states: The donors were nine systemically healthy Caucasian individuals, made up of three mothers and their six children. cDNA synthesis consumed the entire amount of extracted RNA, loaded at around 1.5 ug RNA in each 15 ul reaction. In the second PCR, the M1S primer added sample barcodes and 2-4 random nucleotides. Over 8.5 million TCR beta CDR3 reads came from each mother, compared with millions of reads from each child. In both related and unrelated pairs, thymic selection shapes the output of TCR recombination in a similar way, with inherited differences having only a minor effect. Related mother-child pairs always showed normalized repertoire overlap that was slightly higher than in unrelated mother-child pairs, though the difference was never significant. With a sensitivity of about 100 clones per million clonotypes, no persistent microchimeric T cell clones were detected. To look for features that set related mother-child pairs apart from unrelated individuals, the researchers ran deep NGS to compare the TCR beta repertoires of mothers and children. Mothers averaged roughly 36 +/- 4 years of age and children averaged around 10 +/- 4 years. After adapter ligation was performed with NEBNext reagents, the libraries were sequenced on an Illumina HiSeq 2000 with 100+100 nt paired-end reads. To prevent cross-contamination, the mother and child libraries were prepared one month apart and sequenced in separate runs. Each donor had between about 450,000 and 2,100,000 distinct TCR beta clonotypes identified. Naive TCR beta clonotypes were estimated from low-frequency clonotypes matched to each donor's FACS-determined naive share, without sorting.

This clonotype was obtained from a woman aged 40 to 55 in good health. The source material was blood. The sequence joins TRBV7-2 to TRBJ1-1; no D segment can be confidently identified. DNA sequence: TGTGCCAGCAGCTTAGGTAGTTACCCTGAAGCTTTCTTT. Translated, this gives CASSLGSYPEAFF.